The next 28 T cell receptor beta chains were all read from a single sample in a study of cytomegalovirus exposure and HLA in healthy donors. The PCR made use of 60 Vbeta and 13 Jbeta primers. Generated by immunoSEQ multiplex PCR, the TCRdb table keeps only in-frame clones and is missing some. The sample yields roughly 120,000 clones, approximately 80% seen once. Sequencing was carried out using PBMCs. The source is a man between 18 and 29 years old in good health and CMV-seronegative.

The J gene is TRBJ2-5, the V gene TRBV25-1; TRBD1 aligns across 8 bases. The CDR3 is made up of 14 amino acids. V dropped 5 bases and J dropped 5; count of bases not matched to a gene: 7. Germline V gene data show CDR1 as MGHDK and CDR2 as SYGVNS. The CDR3 nucleotides are TGTGCCAGCAGTCCCGACAGGGGTGGGGAGACCCAGTACTTC. This translates into CASSPDRGGETQYF.

The table lists this clone with a few counts. The V call is TRBV30, the J call TRBJ1-2; D is uncertain. This CDR3 is 13 amino acids long. V was clipped by 4 bases and J by 7 bases, with 16 bases between them. The germline V gene has CDR1 GTSNPN and CDR2 SVGIG (reference sequence). CDR3 nucleotides: TGTGCCTGGACGGACTACCAATTGGTTGGCTACACCTTC. It translates to CAWTDYQLVGYTF.

The V gene is TRBV6-1, the J gene TRBJ2-7; D is perhaps TRBD2 (5 bases). The CDR3 loop spans 13 amino acids. Germline CDR1 and CDR2: MNHNS and SASEGT. V was cut by 4 bases and J by 6 bases, with 13 bases left in between. CDR3 sequence (DNA): TGTGCCAGCAGTGCCCGGGAAGGCTTCGAGCAGTACGTC. It codes for CASSAREGFEQYV.

The CDR3 reads CASSLTGIHYEQYF. As DNA, the CDR3 is TGTGCCAGCAGCTTGACAGGGATCCACTACGAGCAGTACTTC. The V call is TRBV5-4, the J call TRBJ2-7, with D perhaps matching TRBD1 (6 bases). Trimming removed 1 base at V and 3 bases at J, with 11 bases between. The CDR3 consists of 14 residues. Germline assignment: CDR1 SGHNT and CDR2 YYREEE (reference sequence). Combining the CDR3 with reference TRBV5-4 and TRBJ2-7 gives the whole variable domain ETGVTQSPTHLIKTRGQQVTLRCSSQSGHNTVSWYQQALGQGPQFIFQYYREEENGRGNFPPRFSGLQFPNYSSELNVNALELDDSALYLCASSLTGIHYEQYFGPGTRLTVT.

The rearrangement joins TRBV7-8 to TRBJ2-7, with 7 bases matching TRBD1. J was trimmed by 2 bases and V by 1 base; bases with no gene match: 11. This CDR3 region has 17 residues. Germline CDR1 is SGHVS and CDR2 is FQNEAQ. CDR3 sequence (DNA): TGTGCCAGCAGCTTAGGTACTCCCCAACAGGGGACCTACGAGCAGTACTTC. Residues: CASSLGTPQQGTYEQYF.

CDR3 amino acids: CASSLTPGQGSLETQYF. For the CDR3, the DNA is TGTGCCAGCAGCTTGACACCCGGACAGGGGAGTCTTGAGACCCAGTACTTC. V usage is TRBV11-2 and J usage is TRBJ2-5; 9 bases fit TRBD1. The V gene end was trimmed by 3 bases and the J gene end by 5 bases; junction bases not matched to a gene: 13. CDR1 SGHAT and CDR2 FQNNGV come from the germline V gene. The length of the CDR3 is 17 residues.

This clone has only a few counts. The chain joins TRBV6-5 to TRBJ1-1; D unclear. The CDR3 sequence is 13 residues long. The ends were cut back, 5 bases at V and 5 bases at J, with 12 bases in the middle. Germline CDR1 is MNHEY and CDR2 is SVGAGI. The CDR3 region is CASSEREYTEAFF. The CDR3 DNA sequence: TGTGCCAGCAGTGAAAGGGAGTATACTGAAGCTTTCTTT.

The CDR3 loop reads CATSRGDFYNEQFF. The CDR3 DNA is TGTGCCACCAGCAGAGGGGACTTCTACAATGAGCAGTTCTTC. This chain connects TRBV15 to TRBJ2-1, with a weak D call TRBD2 (6 bases). This CDR3 is 14 amino acids long. Germline-derived CDR1 and CDR2 are LNHNV and YYDKDF (reference sequence). Trimming removed 1 base at V and 3 bases at J, with 7 bases between.

The chain couples TRBV18 to TRBJ1-1; maybe TRBD1 (5 bases). The ends were cut back, 3 bases at V and 0 bases at J, with 11 bases in the middle. Germline CDR1 KGHSH, CDR2 LQKENI. CDR3 length equals 15 residues. CDR3 DNA sequence: TGTGCCAGCTCACCGACCCGGGGGGTGAACACTGAAGCTTTCTTT. Protein sequence: CASSPTRGVNTEAFF.

The gene calls are TRBV7-9 and TRBJ2-7, with a tentative D call TRBD1 (6 bases). CDR1 SEHNR and CDR2 FQNEAQ come from the germline V gene (reference sequence). With 0 bases removed from V and 3 bases from J, the gap between germline ends came to 12 bases. CDR3 length: 15 residues. The DNA for the CDR3 is TGTGCCAGCAGCTTAGCTAGGACAGAGAACTACGAGCAGTACTTC. Translated, it gives CASSLARTENYEQYF.

The V gene is TRBV10-1, the J gene TRBJ2-7; 7 bases map to TRBD1. This CDR3 has 11 amino acids. Per the germline V gene, CDR1 is WNHNN and CDR2 is SYGVQD (reference sequence). Here the CDR3 DNA reads TGCGTAAAGGGGGCATCCCACGAGCAGTACGTC. Its protein product is CVKGASHEQYV.

The gene calls are TRBV28 and TRBJ2-3; 9 positions match TRBD2. The J segment lost 6 bases and the V segment lost 5 bases, leaving 9 bases of the junction unmatched. Germline V lookup: CDR1 MDHEN, CDR2 SYDVKM. The length of the CDR3 is 15 residues. The CDR3 sequence: CASSISGRETDTQYF. DNA for the CDR3: TGTGCCAGCAGTATTAGCGGGAGAGAAACGGATACGCAGTATTTT. Supplemented by reference TRBV28 and TRBJ2-3, the full variable domain reads DVKVTQSSRYLVKRTGEKVFLECVQDMDHENMFWYRQDPGLGLRLIYFSYDVKMKEKGDIPEGYSVSREKKERFSLILESASTNQTSMYLCASSISGRETDTQYFGPGTRLTVL.

J is TRBJ1-5 and V is TRBV6-5; no firm D call. The CDR3 consists of 12 residues. Germline loops: CDR1 MNHEY, CDR2 SVGAGI. The germline V and J ends were trimmed by 8 bases and 5 bases, with 10 bases remaining between them. The CDR3 region has the DNA TGTGCCAGCCGGTCGGGTTATCAGCCCCAGCATTTT. Amino acid sequence: CASRSGYQPQHF.

The chain joins TRBV28 to TRBJ1-1; tentatively, D is TRBD1 (5 bases). Trimming stripped 7 bases from V and 4 bases from J, with 13 bases between. This CDR3 is built from 13 residues. Germline CDR1 reads MDHEN; CDR2 reads SYDVKM. The CDR3 is CASNLGVPTEAFF. The CDR3 DNA reads as TGTGCCAGCAACCTAGGGGTCCCCACTGAAGCTTTCTTT.

The chain links TRBV5-1 to TRBJ1-5; 8 bases are shared with TRBD1. The CDR3 totals 16 residues. Trimming cost V 1 base and J 2 bases; bases outside gene matches: 5. Germline assignment: CDR1 SGHRS and CDR2 YFSETQ. The CDR3 reads CASSLQPGQGNQPQHF. DNA for the CDR3: TGCGCCAGCAGCTTGCAGCCGGGACAGGGCAATCAGCCCCAGCATTTT.

The V call is TRBV7-9, the J call TRBJ2-3; D might be TRBD2 (6 bases). This CDR3 has 14 amino acids. Germline lookup yields CDR1 SEHNR and CDR2 FQNEAQ (reference sequence). Deletions cut 3 bases from V and 4 bases from J, with 11 bases between. The CDR3 sequence: CASSFQRESDTQYF. Written as DNA, the CDR3 is TGTGCCAGCAGCTTCCAACGGGAGTCAGATACGCAGTATTTT.

V gene TRBV19 combines with J gene TRBJ2-5; TRBD1 is a possible D gene (5 bases). Trimming took off 5 bases at V and 7 bases at J, with 17 bases between the two ends. CDR1 is LNHDA and CDR2 is SQIVND in the germline V gene (reference sequence). The length of the CDR3 is 14 residues. The CDR3 DNA follows: TGTGCCAGTAGTGCGCCAGGGAATTGGGGGACCCAGTACTTC. Protein: CASSAPGNWGTQYF.

The chain is built from TRBV7-9 and TRBJ2-7; possible D gene TRBD2, 5 bases. Trimming pared 3 bases from V and 4 bases from J, leaving 16 bases between. CDR3 size: 15 residues. Germline assignment: CDR1 SEHNR and CDR2 FQNEAQ (reference sequence). The CDR3 nucleotides are TGTGCCAGCAGCTTCAATGATCTTGGAGGATACGAGCAGTACTTC. Its protein is CASSFNDLGGYEQYF.

This rearrangement joins TRBV27 to TRBJ2-1; TRBD2 matches 9 bases. Germline V gives CDR1 MNHEY, CDR2 SMNVEV (reference sequence). The junction had 2 bases not matched to a gene; V was cut back by 1 base and J by 1 base. The CDR3 covers 16 residues. CDR3 sequence reads: CASSLYSGSSYNEQFF. In nucleotides, the CDR3 is TGTGCCAGCAGTTTATATAGCGGGAGTTCCTACAATGAGCAGTTCTTC.

This clone was picked up a small number of times. The CDR3 loop is CAISERTGKDTQYF. In DNA form, the CDR3 reads TGTGCCATCAGTGAGCGGACAGGGAAGGATACGCAGTATTTT. V usage is TRBV10-3 and J usage is TRBJ2-3, with TRBD1 identical over 8 bases. Unmatched junction bases numbered 4, after V lost 2 bases and J lost 6 bases. CDR1 is ENHRY, CDR2 SYGVKD, per germline. CDR3 length equals 14 residues.

V and J are TRBV27 and TRBJ2-3; 14 bases align to TRBD2. Trimming at V came to 6 bases and at J to 8 bases, leaving 10 bases not matched to a gene. CDR3 size: 16 residues. Germline CDR1 MNHEY, CDR2 SMNVEV (reference sequence). The CDR3 nucleotides are TGTGCCAGCAGAAAGGGACTAGCGGGAGCCCTGGGTACGCAGTATTTT. Protein product: CASRKGLAGALGTQYF.

This clone showed up just a few times. The chain uses TRBV6-5 and TRBJ1-1; D gene ambiguous. CDR1 is MNHEY, CDR2 SVGAGI, per germline. This CDR3 has 15 residues. V lost 0 bases to trimming and J lost 0 bases, with 8 bases between them. CDR3 residues: CASSYSFGMNTEAFF. CDR3 bases: TGTGCCAGCAGTTACTCATTCGGGATGAACACTGAAGCTTTCTTT.

The genes are TRBV18 and TRBJ2-5; 7 bases map to TRBD2. Trimming took 6 bases from V and 1 from J; bases not matched to a gene: 8. The V gene's germline CDR1 is KGHSH and CDR2 LQKENI. The CDR3 runs 15 residues. The CDR3 DNA sequence: TGTGCCAGCTCCCAACGGGCGGGAGCCCAAGAGACCCAGTACTTC. It is translated as CASSQRAGAQETQYF.

The chain carries TRBV27 and TRBJ2-7; no clear D gene. The CDR3 contains 14 residues. Germline loops: CDR1 MNHEY, CDR2 SMNVEV (reference sequence). The ends were cut back, 4 bases at V and 6 bases at J, with 16 bases in the middle. CDR3 DNA: TGTGCCAGCAGTTCGACCCGCGGTGTGGGCGAGCAGTACTTC. This sequence encodes CASSSTRGVGEQYF.

The chain has TRBV28 and TRBJ1-1, with D perhaps TRBD1 (5 bases). The CDR3 length is 14 residues. Trimming took off 2 bases at V and 0 bases at J, with 7 bases between the two ends. Germline CDR1 MDHEN, CDR2 SYDVKM. For the CDR3, the DNA is TGTGCCAGCAGTTTAGGGACTCTGAACACTGAAGCTTTCTTT. This sequence encodes CASSLGTLNTEAFF.

The chain uses TRBV5-1 and TRBJ2-1; D is unclear. The CDR3 runs 17 residues. Germline V CDR1 and CDR2: SGHRS, YFSETQ. V lost 4 bases, J lost 8 bases, and 25 bases lay in between. The CDR3 sequence is CASSPVAVAGEQHEQFF. CDR3 in DNA: TGCGCCAGCAGCCCGGTCGCCGTCGCCGGAGAGCAGCATGAGCAGTTCTTC.

This rearrangement joins TRBV11-3 to TRBJ2-4; D is possibly TRBD1 (5 bases). From germline, CDR1 is SGHNT and CDR2 YENEEA. Trimming shortened V by 6 bases and J by 5 bases, and 11 bases separated the two germline ends. This CDR3 has 13 amino acids. CDR3 bases: TGTGCCAGCAGTCAGGGTTTTGAAAACATTCAGTACTTC. This translates into CASSQGFENIQYF. The variable domain in full, with the rest retrieved from reference TRBV11-3 and TRBJ2-4, is EAGVVQSPRYKIIEKKQPVAFWCNPISGHNTLYWYLQNLGQGPELLIRYENEEAVDDSQLPKDRFSAERLKGVDSTLKIQPAELGDSAVYLCASSQGFENIQYFGAGTRLSVL.

V and J are TRBV4-2 and TRBJ2-7; 9 positions match TRBD2. With V trimmed by 1 base and J by 5 bases, 12 bases remained unmatched. The germline V gene encodes CDR1 LGHNA and CDR2 YNFKEQ. There are 17 residues in the CDR3. Written as DNA, the CDR3 is TGTGCCAGCAGCCAAGGAAGGGGTAGCGGGAGTACTAACGAGCAGTACTTC. Protein: CASSQGRGSGSTNEQYF.